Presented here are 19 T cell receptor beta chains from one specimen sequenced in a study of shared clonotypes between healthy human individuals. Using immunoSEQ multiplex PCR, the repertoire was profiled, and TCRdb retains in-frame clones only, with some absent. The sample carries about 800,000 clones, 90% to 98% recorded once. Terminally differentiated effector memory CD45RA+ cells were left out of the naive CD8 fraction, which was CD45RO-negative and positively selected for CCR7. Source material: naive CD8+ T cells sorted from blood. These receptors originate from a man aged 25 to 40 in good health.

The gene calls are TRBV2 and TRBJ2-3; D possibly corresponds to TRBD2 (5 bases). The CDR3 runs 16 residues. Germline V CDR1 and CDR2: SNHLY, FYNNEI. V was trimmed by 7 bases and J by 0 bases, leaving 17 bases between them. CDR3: CASTLGLAESTDTQYF. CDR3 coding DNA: TGTGCCAGCACCCTAGGTCTAGCCGAAAGCACAGATACGCAGTATTTT.

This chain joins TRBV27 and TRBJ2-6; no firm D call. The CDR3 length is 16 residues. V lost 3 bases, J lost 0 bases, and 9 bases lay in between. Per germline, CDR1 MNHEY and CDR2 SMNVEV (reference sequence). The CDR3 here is CASSFIQNSGANVLTF. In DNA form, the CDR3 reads TGTGCCAGCAGTTTTATACAGAACTCTGGGGCCAACGTCCTGACTTTC. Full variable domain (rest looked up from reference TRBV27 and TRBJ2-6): EAQVTQNPRYLITVTGKKLTVTCSQNMNHEYMSWYRQDPGLGLRQIYYSMNVEVTDKGDVPEGYKVSRKEKRNFPLILESPSPNQTSLYFCASSFIQNSGANVLTFGAGSRLTVL.

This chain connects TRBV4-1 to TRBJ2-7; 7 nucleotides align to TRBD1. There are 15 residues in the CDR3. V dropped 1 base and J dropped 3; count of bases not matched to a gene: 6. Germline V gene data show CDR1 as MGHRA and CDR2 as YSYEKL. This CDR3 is CASSQVGAGGYEQYF. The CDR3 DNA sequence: TGCGCCAGCAGCCAAGTTGGCGCAGGGGGCTACGAGCAGTACTTC.

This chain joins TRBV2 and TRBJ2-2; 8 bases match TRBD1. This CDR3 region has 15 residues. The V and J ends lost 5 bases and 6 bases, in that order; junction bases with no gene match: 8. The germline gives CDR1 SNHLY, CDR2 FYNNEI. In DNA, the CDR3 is TGTGCCAGCAGTAATCTACAGGGGGAGGCCGGGGAGCTGTTTTTT. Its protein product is CASSNLQGEAGELFF.

In DNA form, the CDR3 reads TGCGCCAGCAGCTTGGCCGGACAGGGTACTAATGAAAAACTGTTTTTT. It encodes CASSLAGQGTNEKLFF. This sequence joins TRBV5-1 and TRBJ1-4, with 8 bases lining up with TRBD1. CDR3 length: 16 amino acids. Trimming removed 0 bases from V and 2 bases from J; junction bases left unmatched: 3. Germline CDR1 and CDR2: SGHRS and YFSETQ.

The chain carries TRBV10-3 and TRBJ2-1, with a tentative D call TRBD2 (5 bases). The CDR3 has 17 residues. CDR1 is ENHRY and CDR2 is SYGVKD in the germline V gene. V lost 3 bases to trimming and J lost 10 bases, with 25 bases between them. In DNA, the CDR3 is TGTGCCATCAGTGACCCCGGTACTAGTATTGCGCTAAACGAGCAGTTCTTC. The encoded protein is CAISDPGTSIALNEQFF.

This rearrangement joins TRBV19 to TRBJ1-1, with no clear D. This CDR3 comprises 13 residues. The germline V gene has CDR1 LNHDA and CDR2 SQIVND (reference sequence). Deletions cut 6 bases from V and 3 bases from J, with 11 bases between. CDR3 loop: CASRVNGYTEAFF. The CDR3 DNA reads TGTGCCAGTAGAGTAAACGGGTACACTGAAGCTTTCTTT. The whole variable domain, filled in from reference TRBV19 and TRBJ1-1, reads DGGITQSPKYLFRKEGQNVTLSCEQNLNHDAMYWYRQDPGQGLRLIYYSQIVNDFQKGDIAEGYSVSREKKESFPLTVTSAQKNPTAFYLCASRVNGYTEAFFGQGTRLTVV.

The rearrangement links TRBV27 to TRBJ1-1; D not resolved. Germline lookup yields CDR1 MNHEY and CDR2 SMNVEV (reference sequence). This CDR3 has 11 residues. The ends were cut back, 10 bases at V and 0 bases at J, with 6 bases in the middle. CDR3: CATTVNTEAFF. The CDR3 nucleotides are TGTGCCACCACGGTGAACACTGAAGCTTTCTTT.

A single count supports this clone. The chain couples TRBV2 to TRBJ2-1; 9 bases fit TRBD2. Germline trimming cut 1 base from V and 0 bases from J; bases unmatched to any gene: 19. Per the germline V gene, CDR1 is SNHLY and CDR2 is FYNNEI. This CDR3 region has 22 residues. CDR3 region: CASSEEIAGDGWSSSSYNEQFF. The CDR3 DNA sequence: TGTGCCAGCAGTGAAGAGATAGCGGGAGACGGTTGGTCCTCTAGCTCCTACAATGAGCAGTTCTTC.

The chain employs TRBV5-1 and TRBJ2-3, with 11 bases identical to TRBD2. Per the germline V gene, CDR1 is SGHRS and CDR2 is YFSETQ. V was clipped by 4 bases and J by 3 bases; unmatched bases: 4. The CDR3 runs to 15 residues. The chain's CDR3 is CASSPGLAGTDTQYF. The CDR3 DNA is TGCGCCAGCAGCCCCGGACTAGCGGGTACAGATACGCAGTATTTT.

The CDR3 sequence: CASSHPIGEATYEQYF. CDR3 DNA: TGTGCCAGCAGCCACCCGATAGGAGAGGCCACCTACGAGCAGTACTTC. The V and J genes are TRBV4-2 and TRBJ2-7; D gene unclear. The length of the CDR3 is 16 residues. From germline, CDR1 is LGHNA and CDR2 YNFKEQ. V lost 3 bases and J 2 bases, leaving 17 bases between the germline ends.

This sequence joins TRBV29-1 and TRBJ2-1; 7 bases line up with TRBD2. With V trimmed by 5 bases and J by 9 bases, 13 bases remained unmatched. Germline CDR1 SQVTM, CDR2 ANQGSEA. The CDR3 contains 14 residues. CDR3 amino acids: CSVRRSGERGEQFF. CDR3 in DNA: TGCAGCGTTAGGAGGAGCGGGGAGCGGGGTGAGCAGTTCTTC.

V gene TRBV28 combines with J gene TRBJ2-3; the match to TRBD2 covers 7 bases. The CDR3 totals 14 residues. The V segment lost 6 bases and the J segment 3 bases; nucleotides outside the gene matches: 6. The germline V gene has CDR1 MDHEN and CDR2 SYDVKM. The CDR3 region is CASSLAALTDTQYF. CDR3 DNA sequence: TGTGCCAGCAGCCTAGCGGCCCTGACAGATACGCAGTATTTT.

CDR3 amino acids: CASSLGTATNEKLFF. CDR3 bases: TGTGCCAGCAGCTTAGGCACTGCAACTAATGAAAAACTGTTTTTT. The chain combines TRBV11-2 with TRBJ1-4, with no clear D. V lost 1 base and J 0 bases, leaving 6 bases between the germline ends. Germline CDR1 SGHAT, CDR2 FQNNGV. The CDR3 length is 15 residues.

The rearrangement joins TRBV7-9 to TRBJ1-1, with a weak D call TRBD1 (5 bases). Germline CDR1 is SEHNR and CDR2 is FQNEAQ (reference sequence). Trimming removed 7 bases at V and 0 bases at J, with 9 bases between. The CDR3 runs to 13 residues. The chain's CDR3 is CASIQGMNTEAFF. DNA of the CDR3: TGTGCCAGCATCCAGGGTATGAACACTGAAGCTTTCTTT.

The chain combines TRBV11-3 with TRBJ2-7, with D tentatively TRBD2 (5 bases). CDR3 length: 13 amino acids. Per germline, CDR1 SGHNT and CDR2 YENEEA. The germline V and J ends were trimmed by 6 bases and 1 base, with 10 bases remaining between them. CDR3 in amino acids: CASSSSSSYEQYF. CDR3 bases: TGTGCCAGCAGTTCTAGCAGTTCCTACGAGCAGTACTTC.

CDR3 bases: TGTGCCAGCAAGCTCTACGGGACTAGCGTCTACGAGCAGTACTTC. This sequence encodes CASKLYGTSVYEQYF. The V gene is TRBV2, the J gene TRBJ2-7; the match to TRBD2 covers 10 bases. The CDR3 totals 15 residues. Germline trimming cut 7 bases from V and 3 bases from J; bases unmatched to any gene: 9. From germline, CDR1 is SNHLY and CDR2 FYNNEI.

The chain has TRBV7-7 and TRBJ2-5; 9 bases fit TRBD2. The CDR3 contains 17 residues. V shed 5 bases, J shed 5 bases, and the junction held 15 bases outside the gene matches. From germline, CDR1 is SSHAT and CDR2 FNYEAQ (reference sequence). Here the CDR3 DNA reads TGTGCCAGCAGCCTAACGTTTGGCGGGAGGGCCGGGGAGACCCAGTACTTC. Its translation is CASSLTFGGRAGETQYF.

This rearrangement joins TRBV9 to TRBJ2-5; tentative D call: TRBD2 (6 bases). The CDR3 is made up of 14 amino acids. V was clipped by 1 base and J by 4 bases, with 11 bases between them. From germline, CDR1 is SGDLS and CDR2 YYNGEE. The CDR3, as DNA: TGTGCCAGCAGCGTACAGGGCGGGGTAGAGACCCAGTACTTC. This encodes CASSVQGGVETQYF.